This TCR beta chain was identified during a study of control samples from healthy donors and cancer patients. Here immunoSEQ multiplex PCR was the method, and the copy in TCRdb shows in-frame clones only, minus some. The profile shows 150,000 or so clones, over 90% of them singletons. With 2 bases removed from V and 7 bases from J, the gap between germline ends came to 12 bases. The CDR3 has 15 amino acids. The germline V gene has CDR1 SNHLY and CDR2 FYNNEI. The material sequenced was blood. The gene calls are TRBV2 and TRBJ1-6; the D gene is possibly TRBD1 (5 bases). The clonotype comes from a man aged 50-59 years in good health. The chain's CDR3 is CASSEWQGRNSPLHF. The CDR3 DNA is TGTGCCAGCAGTGAATGGCAGGGTCGCAATTCACCCCTCCACTTT.